This TCR beta chain came from a study of CD8 T cells in ankylosing spondylitis. This clonotype was counted many times. In making TCR beta libraries, quantitative 5'-RACE with molecular barcodes was used. TCRdb passed the 5' RACE reads through MiXCR, listing each CDR3 protein once. The sample has just over 150,000 distinct CDR3 sequences, 15% to 20% seen once. Looked up from germline, CDR1 is SGHRS and CDR2 is YFSETQ. With 7 bases removed from V and 1 base from J, the gap between germline ends came to 11 bases. The CDR3 contains 13 residues. Sample: blood, either unsorted or a sorted T cell fraction (not recorded which). The rearrangement uses TRBV5-1 and TRBJ1-1; TRBD1 might be the D (6 bases). The TCR sequence derives from a male donor with ankylosing spondylitis or in good health (not recorded which). Written as DNA, the CDR3 is TGCGCCAGCTTTGGGGGGCAGAACACTGAAGCTTTCTTT. It specifies CASFGGQNTEAFF.